This TCR beta chain was recovered during a study of Ad26.COV2.S vaccination and SARS-CoV-2 variants. Clones were sequenced by immunoSEQ multiplex PCR, and TCRdb holds only the in-frame ones, with some missing. The table shows over 90,000 clones, with over 70% occurring only once. For this clone: Its antigen is currently unknown.

The CDR3 extends over 14 amino acids. The junction had 8 bases not matched to a gene; V was cut back by 4 bases and J by 10 bases. The germline gives CDR1 SGDLS, CDR2 YYNGEE. General study findings and limits: Breadth, reportedly substantial, characterized the spike-specific CD8+ and CD4+ T cell responses after vaccination.

The rearrangement uses TRBV9 and TRBJ1-4; TRBD1 matches 9 bases. Sequences were derived from peripheral blood, sampled after recovery from COVID-19. This sequence was found in a human donor who had recovered from COVID-19. The CDR3 nucleotides are TGTGCCAGCAGCCCGGACAGGGGCCCTCCAAAACTGTTTTTT. Protein product: CASSPDRGPPKLFF.